A single sample gave rise to the 2 T cell receptor beta chains below, sequenced in a study of blood T cell repertoires in COVID-19. The method was immunoSEQ multiplex PCR; TCRdb's version includes in-frame clones alone and lacks a portion of them. The sample carries almost 200,000 clones, around four fifths recorded once. What was sequenced was peripheral blood. All receptors come from a man aged 55 to 70 with COVID-19, enrolled during active disease.

The CDR3 sequence: CASSLRPGQGAKGSYNEQFF. The CDR3, as DNA: TGCGCCAGCAGCTTGAGACCGGGACAGGGGGCGAAAGGCTCCTACAATGAGCAGTTCTTC. This rearrangement joins TRBV5-1 to TRBJ2-1, with 12 bases fitting TRBD1. V shed 1 base, J shed 0 bases, and the junction held 11 bases outside the gene matches. CDR1 is SGHRS, CDR2 YFSETQ, per germline. The CDR3 has 20 residues.

The chain carries TRBV5-1 and TRBJ2-2; 15 positions agree with TRBD2. The CDR3 spans 17 residues. J gave up 4 bases and V 3 bases, and 4 bases lay outside the gene matches. The germline CDR1 and CDR2 sequences are SGHRS and YFSETQ. This CDR3 reads CASSWTSGRAGTGELFF. The CDR3 nucleotides are TGCGCCAGCAGCTGGACTAGCGGGAGGGCCGGCACCGGGGAGCTGTTTTTT.